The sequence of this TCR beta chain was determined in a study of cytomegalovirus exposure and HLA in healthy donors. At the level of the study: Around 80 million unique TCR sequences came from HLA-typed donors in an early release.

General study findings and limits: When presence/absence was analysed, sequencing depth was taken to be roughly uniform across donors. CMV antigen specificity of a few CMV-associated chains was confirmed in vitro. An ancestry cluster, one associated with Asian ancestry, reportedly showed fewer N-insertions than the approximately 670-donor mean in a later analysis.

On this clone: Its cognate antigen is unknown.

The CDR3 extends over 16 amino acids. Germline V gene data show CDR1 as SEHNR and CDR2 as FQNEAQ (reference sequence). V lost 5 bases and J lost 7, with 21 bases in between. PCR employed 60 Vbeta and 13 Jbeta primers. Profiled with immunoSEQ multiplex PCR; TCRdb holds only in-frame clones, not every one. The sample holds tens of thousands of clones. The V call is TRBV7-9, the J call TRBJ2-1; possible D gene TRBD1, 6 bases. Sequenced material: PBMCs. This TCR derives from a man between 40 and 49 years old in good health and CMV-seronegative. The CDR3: CASSARQADVSNEQFF. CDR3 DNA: TGTGCCAGCAGCGCCCGACAGGCAGATGTAAGTAATGAGCAGTTCTTC.